These 19 T cell receptor beta chains came from one sample sequenced in a study of T and B cells in COVID-19 patients (TCRdb year 2020). Sequencing used an Illumina MiSeq. Multiplex PCR with BIOMED2 TRB-A/B primer pools was used to amplify the TRB rearrangements. TCRdb passed the public sequencing reads through fastp at Q25 and MiXCR, retaining productive beta sequences. Every CDR3 protein is listed once, alongside the most common genes and DNA of its rows. This sample lists some 3,300 distinct CDR3 sequences; roughly a quarter were detected once. Roughly a fifth of the sample is in the top ten clones. TRB repertoires were amplified from about 260-540 ng of genomic DNA extracted from blood. The specimen sequenced was blood. Receptors were obtained from a human donor with active COVID-19.

The chain uses TRBV2 and TRBJ2-3; the D is unclear. Trimming took 6 bases from V and 6 from J, leaving 7 bases between them. The CDR3 sequence is 11 residues long. Germline CDR1 is SNHLY and CDR2 is FYNNEI. This chain's CDR3 is CASSSWDTQYF. The CDR3 coding sequence is TGTGCCAGCAGCTCCTGGGATACGCAGTATTTT.

This clonotype has more than one count but fewer than ten. The chain uses TRBV6-5 and TRBJ2-3; 13 bases fit TRBD2. This CDR3 has 15 residues. The V gene's germline CDR1 is MNHEY and CDR2 SVGAGI. The V segment lost 5 bases and the J segment 6 bases; nucleotides outside the gene matches: 5. The CDR3 nucleotides read TGTGCCAGCAGTCACACTAGCGGGGGGGCGGATACGCAGTATTTT. Its protein is CASSHTSGGADTQYF.

In this sample, this clonotype is medium-sized. This chain uses TRBV6-2 or TRBV6-3 with TRBJ2-1; perhaps TRBD2 as D (6 bases). Trimming removed 7 bases at V and 9 bases at J, with 13 bases between. The CDR3 covers 12 residues. Germline CDR1 and CDR2: MNHEY and SVGEGT. The CDR3: CASTIMGGEQFF. The CDR3 DNA reads as TGTGCCAGCACAATAATGGGGGGTGAGCAGTTCTTC.

V is TRBV11-1 and J is TRBJ2-3, with D possibly being TRBD2 (6 bases). There are 16 residues in the CDR3. Deletions cut 1 base from V and 5 bases from J, with 16 bases between. Germline lookup yields CDR1 SGHAT and CDR2 FQDESV (reference sequence). The CDR3 DNA reads as TGTGCCAGCAGCTTAGGGCGGCAGGGTAGCGGAGATACGCAGTATTTT. It is translated as CASSLGRQGSGDTQYF.

This clonotype was observed a few times. The chain employs TRBV7-9 and TRBJ2-2; 7 bases agree with TRBD1. Per the germline V gene, CDR1 is SEHNR and CDR2 is FQNEAQ (reference sequence). V was clipped by 1 base and J by 6 bases; unmatched bases: 8. The CDR3 has 16 residues. The CDR3 DNA reads TGTGCCAGCAGCTTAGTTTTAGGGGGCTGCGCCGGGGAGCTGTTTTTT. This gives the protein CASSLVLGGCAGELFF. Supplemented by reference TRBV7-9 and TRBJ2-2, the full variable domain reads DTGVSQNPRHKITKRGQNVTFRCDPISEHNRLYWYRQTLGQGPEFLTYFQNEAQLEKSRLLSDRFSAERPKGSFSTLEIQRTEQGDSAMYLCASSLVLGGCAGELFFGEGSRLTVL.

This clonotype is termed medium-sized (0.01 to 0.1%). V and J are TRBV6-1 and TRBJ2-7; the match to TRBD1 covers 11 bases. V lost 9 bases, J lost 7 bases, and 20 bases stayed unmatched. CDR3 length: 17 residues. The germline V gene has CDR1 MNHNS and CDR2 SASEGT. CDR3 DNA: TGTGCCAGTACCGGGACAGGGGGTTGGGGAGGAAGGGGAGAGCAGTACTTC. This encodes CASTGTGGWGGRGEQYF.

This clonotype counts as medium-sized. V is TRBV12-3 or TRBV12-4 and J is TRBJ2-7; 9 nucleotides line up with TRBD2. The ends lost 2 bases at V and 4 bases at J; junction bases unmatched: 9. The CDR3 runs to 16 residues. This chain's CDR3 is CASSLIIAGGPYEQYF. CDR3 nucleotides: TGTGCCAGCAGTTTAATAATTGCGGGAGGGCCGTACGAGCAGTACTTC.

This clonotype is a singleton in its sample. The CDR3 region is CASSIEGQGAVTDTQYF. In DNA, the CDR3 is TGTGCCAGTAGTATAGAGGGACAGGGGGCTGTGACAGATACGCAGTATTTT. The chain carries TRBV19 and TRBJ2-3; the match to TRBD1 covers 12 bases. Trimming took 0 bases from V and 3 from J; bases not matched to a gene: 4. The CDR3 contains 17 residues. Germline CDR1 and CDR2: LNHDA and SQIVND (reference sequence).

In its sample, this clonotype is medium-sized. This chain connects TRBV6-1 to TRBJ2-5; 9 bases fit TRBD2. CDR1 is MNHNS and CDR2 is SASEGT in the germline V gene. The CDR3 runs to 16 residues. Trimming removed 1 base from V and 2 bases from J; junction bases left unmatched: 5. The CDR3 loop is CASSEVMSGGQETQYF. Here the CDR3 DNA reads TGTGCCAGCAGTGAAGTAATGAGCGGGGGGCAAGAGACCCAGTACTTC.

In its sample, this clonotype was seen a few times. This sequence joins TRBV7-9 and TRBJ1-2, with D hard to call. V was cut by 5 bases and J by 8 bases, with 15 bases left in between. Per the germline V gene, CDR1 is SEHNR and CDR2 is FQNEAQ (reference sequence). The CDR3 runs to 13 residues. CDR3 amino acids: CASSPDYGIGYTF. In DNA form, the CDR3 reads TGTGCCAGCAGCCCCGACTATGGAATCGGCTACACCTTC.

This clonotype is medium-sized within its sample. The genes are TRBV6-5 and TRBJ1-4; D is perhaps TRBD1 (5 bases). V dropped 8 bases and J dropped 8 bases, with 18 bases sitting between them. This CDR3 contains 14 residues. Germline values: CDR1 MNHEY, CDR2 SVGAGI. CDR3 sequence (DNA): TGTGCCAGCCAACCGGGGGGGGGAGGAGAAAAACTGTTTTTT. Its translation is CASQPGGGGEKLFF.

The sample holds a few counts of this clonotype. The V gene is TRBV5-1, the J gene TRBJ2-5, with D possibly matching TRBD1 (5 bases). V shed 4 bases and J shed 1 base, with 14 bases lying between them. The CDR3 length is 15 residues. Germline-derived CDR1 and CDR2 are SGHRS and YFSETQ. CDR3 in DNA: TGCGCCAGCAGCGAGCTTACAGGTTTCCAAGAGACCCAGTACTTC. It specifies CASSELTGFQETQYF.

The V gene is TRBV28, the J gene TRBJ1-6; D ambiguous. Trimming shortened V by 3 bases and J by 4 bases, and 7 bases separated the two germline ends. Looked up from germline, CDR1 is MDHEN and CDR2 is SYDVKM. The CDR3 totals 14 residues. CDR3 amino acids: CASSLTPYNSPLHF. The CDR3 coding sequence is TGTGCCAGCAGTTTGACACCATATAATTCACCCCTCCACTTT.

Regarding this clonotype: Given a much more abundant clone one base away, this may be a read error. The chain couples TRBV5-5 to TRBJ1-6; D call uncertain. Germline loops: CDR1 SGHKS, CDR2 YYEKEE (reference sequence). The CDR3 length is 16 residues. CDR3 sequence: CASSLRSGSYNLPLHF. In nucleotides, the CDR3 is TGTGCCAGCAGCCTCAGAAGTGGGTCCTATAATTTACCCCTCCACTTT.

This clonotype qualifies as medium-sized. The chain recombines TRBV29-1 with TRBJ1-1; D is unresolved. V was clipped by 6 bases and J by 5 bases, with 19 bases between them. Germline CDR1 is SQVTM and CDR2 is ANQGSEA. CDR3 size: 14 residues. The CDR3 bases are TGCAGCGTGTCCTCTGGCCCATTGGGGACTGAAGCTTTCTTT. Translation gives CSVSSGPLGTEAFF. Supplemented by reference TRBV29-1 and TRBJ1-1, the full variable domain reads SAVISQKPSRDICQRGTSLTIQCQVDSQVTMMFWYRQQPGQSLTLIATANQGSEATYESGFVIDKFPISRPNLTFSTLTVSNMSPEDSSIYLCSVSSGPLGTEAFFGQGTRLTVV.

The V call is TRBV20-1, the J call TRBJ2-7; TRBD2 matches at 11 bases. V shed 6 bases and J 1 base; nucleotides not matched to a gene: 14. CDR1 DFQATT and CDR2 SNEGSKA come from the germline V gene (reference sequence). CDR3 length: 17 amino acids. CDR3 loop: CSAAEGISGRDSYEQYF. For the CDR3, the DNA is TGCAGTGCGGCAGAAGGGATTAGCGGGAGGGATTCCTACGAGCAGTACTTC.

This clonotype was seen a handful of times. The chain is built from TRBV5-1 and TRBJ2-5, with TRBD2 identical over 7 bases. The CDR3 totals 14 residues. J was trimmed by 3 bases and V by 2 bases; bases with no gene match: 4. Germline CDR1 SGHRS, CDR2 YFSETQ. The chain's CDR3 is CASSFGLVKETQYF. CDR3 sequence (DNA): TGCGCCAGCAGCTTCGGACTAGTAAAAGAGACCCAGTACTTC.

The chain links TRBV7-2 to TRBJ1-1; D is unclear. The CDR3 is 14 residues long. The ends were cut back, 3 bases at V and 0 bases at J, with 8 bases in the middle. Per the germline V gene, CDR1 is SGHTA and CDR2 is FQGNSA. CDR3 DNA sequence: TGTGCCAGCAGCTTGGCAGCCATGAACACTGAAGCTTTCTTT. This gives the protein CASSLAAMNTEAFF.

As for this clonotype: Without the conserved terminal phenylalanine or tryptophan, this CDR3 likely stems from a read error. The V call is TRBV4-3, the J call TRBJ2-7; the D gene is possibly TRBD1 (5 bases). The CDR3 runs to 14 residues. Germline V gene lookup returns CDR1 LGHNA and CDR2 YSLEER. V shed 1 base and J shed 2 bases, with 9 bases lying between them. As DNA, the CDR3 is TGCGCCAGCAGCCAAGGACAGAGCGCCTACGAGCAGTACTTA. Encoded protein: CASSQGQSAYEQYL.